This record concerns one T cell receptor beta chain sequence. In germline, CDR1 is LGHNA, CDR2 YNFKEQ. This CDR3 is 15 amino acids long. The V end lost 4 bases, the J end lost 2 bases, and 15 bases lay between the germline ends. The record originates from a study of shared clonotypes between healthy human individuals. Assay used: immunoSEQ multiplex PCR; TCRdb lists only in-frame clones, some missing. This table has about 2.3 million clones, about 90% appearing once. Sequenced: naive CD4+ T cells from PBMCs. Subset given: CD45RA+ positively selected. The source is a man between 18 and 29 years old in good health. Some clones in this sample may be carry-over from other donors' samples. The chain employs TRBV4-2 and TRBJ2-7; D is possibly TRBD1 or TRBD2 (6 bases each). CDR3 residues: CASSPRGPATYEQYF. CDR3 sequence (DNA): TGTGCCAGCAGCCCACGGGGGCCTGCTACCTACGAGCAGTACTTC.